The source of this T cell receptor beta chain is a study of blood T cell repertoires in COVID-19. Background on the study: Whether acute or convalescent, the COVID-19 samples came from the United States, Italy and Spain. T cells, B-cell-depleted T cells, or PBMCs supplied cDNA or gDNA.

As processed by the authors: Amplified reference gene primers provided the basis for estimating nucleated cell counts. Method: immunoSEQ multiplex PCR; TCRdb's copy keeps in-frame clones and lacks some. V and J calls and clone size are copied from that table; D and trimming were computed from the DNA. Here the sample spans just over 60,000 clones, more than 60% being singletons. The CDR3 has 11 amino acids. Trimming pared 3 bases from V and 12 bases from J, leaving 8 bases between. CDR1 is KGHDR, CDR2 SFDVKD, per germline. The receptor was isolated from a man aged 55-75 years with acute or convalescent COVID-19. The chain employs TRBV24-1 and TRBJ2-1, with TRBD2 as a possible D gene (6 bases). The sample taken for sequencing was peripheral blood. This CDR3 reads CATSDLLAQFF. The CDR3 DNA is TGTGCCACCAGTGATCTACTAGCGCAGTTCTTC.